These 13 T cell receptor beta chains were sequenced from one sample in a study of shared clonotypes between healthy human individuals. Sequenced by immunoSEQ multiplex PCR; TCRdb stores in-frame clones only, minus some. The sample yields 950,000 to 1,300,000 clones, about 70% seen once. The sequencing sample was made of memory CD4+ T cells sorted from blood. The subset: CD45RA-negative fraction. The source of these receptors is a man younger than 30 in good health.

This clone was counted a few times. Other DNA sequences in the same sample also yield this CDR3. The genes are TRBV2 and TRBJ2-3, with D hard to call. CDR1 SNHLY and CDR2 FYNNEI come from the germline V gene. The ends were cut back, 5 bases at V and 0 bases at J, with 3 bases in the middle. The CDR3 runs to 12 residues. In DNA, the CDR3 is TGTGCCAGCAGTATTAGCACAGATACGCAGTATTTT. Translated, it gives CASSISTDTQYF.

Points on this clone: Other nucleotide sequences from this sample produce the same CDR3. The gene calls are TRBV30 and TRBJ2-3, with no clear D. Trimming removed 0 bases at V and 4 bases at J, with 5 bases between. Germline lookup yields CDR1 GTSNPN and CDR2 SVGIG (reference sequence). This CDR3 spans 12 amino acids. The CDR3 coding sequence is TGTGCCTGGAGTGTGTTGTCAGATACGCAGTATTTT. Amino acid sequence: CAWSVLSDTQYF.

The rearrangement links TRBV5-6 to TRBJ1-3, with 9 bases matching TRBD1. J was trimmed by 3 bases and V by 2 bases; bases with no gene match: 9. Germline CDR1 SGHDT, CDR2 YYEEEE. This CDR3 spans 17 amino acids. The CDR3 sequence is CASSLGQGLSFGNTIYF. For the CDR3, the DNA is TGTGCCAGCAGCTTAGGACAGGGGCTTAGCTTTGGAAACACCATATATTTT. Using reference TRBV5-6 and TRBJ1-3 for the parts outside the CDR3, the full variable domain is DAGVTQSPTHLIKTRGQQVTLRCSPKSGHDTVSWYQQALGQGPQFIFQYYEEEERQRGNFPDRFSGHQFPNYSSELNVNALLLGDSALYLCASSLGQGLSFGNTIYFGEGSWLTVV.

The genes are TRBV30 and TRBJ1-5; D uncertain. The CDR3 spans 13 residues. V was cut by 3 bases and J by 5 bases, with 11 bases left in between. Germline V gives CDR1 GTSNPN, CDR2 SVGIG (reference sequence). CDR3 in DNA: TGTGCCTGGAGAGGAAAGGGCGATCAGCCCCAGCATTTT. This sequence encodes CAWRGKGDQPQHF.

The chain has TRBV11-2 and TRBJ1-4; D uncertain. Germline-derived CDR1 and CDR2 are SGHAT and FQNNGV. The V and J ends lost 5 bases and 2 bases respectively, with 12 bases between them. This CDR3 comprises 15 residues. The CDR3 bases are TGTGCCAGCAGCACCGACGGTTTTACTAATGAAAAACTGTTTTTT. This translates into CASSTDGFTNEKLFF.

This clone was counted a few times. J is TRBJ1-1 and V is TRBV5-1; no clear D gene. The CDR3 runs to 13 residues. V shed 1 base and J shed 3 bases, with 7 bases lying between them. CDR1 is SGHRS, CDR2 YFSETQ, per germline. The CDR3 DNA follows: TGCGCCAGCAGCTTGTATGGGGACACTGAAGCTTTCTTT. Protein product: CASSLYGDTEAFF.

This chain joins TRBV7-2 and TRBJ2-3; D uncertain. CDR1 SGHTA and CDR2 FQGNSA come from the germline V gene. This CDR3 spans 13 amino acids. Trimming stripped 3 bases from V and 4 bases from J, with 8 bases between. The CDR3 here is CASSLGLSDTQYF. In DNA, the CDR3 is TGTGCCAGCAGCTTGGGCCTCTCAGATACGCAGTATTTT.

The rearrangement links TRBV7-8 to TRBJ2-2; 8 bases match TRBD1. The CDR3 is made up of 16 amino acids. The V gene end was trimmed by 4 bases and the J gene end by 3 bases; junction bases not matched to a gene: 7. In germline, CDR1 is SGHVS, CDR2 FQNEAQ. The CDR3 DNA follows: TGTGCCAGCAGCTCAGGACAGGGAAAACACACCGGGGAGCTGTTTTTT. Translating it yields CASSSGQGKHTGELFF.

This clone was recorded once. V is TRBV7-9 and J is TRBJ2-2, with 11 bases fitting TRBD2. The CDR3 is made up of 16 amino acids. Germline V gene lookup returns CDR1 SEHNR and CDR2 FQNEAQ (reference sequence). V lost 6 bases, J lost 5 bases, and 8 bases stayed unmatched. CDR3 sequence: CASRPSGRIDTGELFF. DNA of the CDR3: TGTGCCAGCAGGCCTAGCGGGAGGATAGATACCGGGGAGCTGTTTTTT. The variable domain in full, with the rest retrieved from reference TRBV7-9 and TRBJ2-2, is DTGVSQNPRHKITKRGQNVTFRCDPISEHNRLYWYRQTLGQGPEFLTYFQNEAQLEKSRLLSDRFSAERPKGSFSTLEIQRTEQGDSAMYLCASRPSGRIDTGELFFGEGSRLTVL.

V and J are TRBV5-1 and TRBJ2-1; D unclear. From germline, CDR1 is SGHRS and CDR2 YFSETQ. The CDR3 is 16 amino acids. Deletions cut 0 bases from V and 9 bases from J, with 19 bases between. The CDR3 DNA reads TGCGCCAGCAGCTTGGTCGATGGCAGAGGTTACGGTGAGCAGTTCTTC. Translated, it gives CASSLVDGRGYGEQFF.

This clone was counted a single time. This chain joins TRBV15 and TRBJ2-3; D is perhaps TRBD1 or TRBD2 (5 bases each). The germline gives CDR1 LNHNV, CDR2 YYDKDF (reference sequence). This CDR3 region has 15 residues. V gave up 2 bases and J gave up 1 base, with 10 bases separating them. The CDR3 nucleotides are TGTGCCACCAGCAGACGGGACGGGGGCACAGATACGCAGTATTTT. Protein: CATSRRDGGTDTQYF.

V usage is TRBV11-2 and J usage is TRBJ2-1; 10 bases align to TRBD2. CDR3 length equals 15 residues. The J segment lost 6 bases and the V segment lost 1 base, leaving 3 bases of the junction unmatched. CDR1 and CDR2 from the germline V gene are SGHAT and FQNNGV. The CDR3 DNA is TGTGCCAGCAGCTTAGGACTAGCGGGTCTCAATGAGCAGTTCTTC. This codes for CASSLGLAGLNEQFF.

This chain joins TRBV5-1 and TRBJ2-1; D gene ambiguous. CDR3 length: 13 amino acids. Trimming left V 0 bases short and J 5 bases short, with 6 bases between. Germline CDR1 SGHRS, CDR2 YFSETQ. The CDR3 coding sequence is TGCGCCAGCAGCTTGGAATGGGACAATGAGCAGTTCTTC. As protein: CASSLEWDNEQFF.